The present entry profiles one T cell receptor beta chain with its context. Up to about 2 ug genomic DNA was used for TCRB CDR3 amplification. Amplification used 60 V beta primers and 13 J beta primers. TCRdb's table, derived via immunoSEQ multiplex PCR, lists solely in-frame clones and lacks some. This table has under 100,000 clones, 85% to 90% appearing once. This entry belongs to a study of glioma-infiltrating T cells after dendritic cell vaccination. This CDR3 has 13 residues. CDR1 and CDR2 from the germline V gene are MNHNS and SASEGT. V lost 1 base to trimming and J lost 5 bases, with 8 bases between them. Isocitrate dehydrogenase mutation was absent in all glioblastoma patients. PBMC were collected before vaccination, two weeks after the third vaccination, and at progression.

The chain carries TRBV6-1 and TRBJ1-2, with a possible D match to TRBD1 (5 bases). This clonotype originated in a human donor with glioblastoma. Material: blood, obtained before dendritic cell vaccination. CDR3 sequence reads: CASSEVAGYGYTF. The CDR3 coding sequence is TGTGCCAGCAGTGAAGTGGCAGGGTATGGCTACACCTTC.